One TCR beta chain is described in this entry. The antigen remains unidentified. The data stem from a study of T cell responses to AZD1222 COVID-19 vaccine. Notes on the study in general: Rises in breadth and depth of Spike-specific TCRs came after two AZD1222 doses.

Data came from immunoSEQ multiplex PCR; TCRdb stores just in-frame clones and leaves some out. The data show approximately 190,000 clones, under 95% seen once. Sequenced here: peripheral blood, sampled on day 0 of AZD1222 vaccination. The TCR was taken from an adult in good health.

CDR3 sequence reads: CASSLGDGGQETQYF. In nucleotides, the CDR3 is TGTGCCAGCAGCTTGGGCGACGGGGGCCAAGAGACCCAGTACTTC. The chain is built from TRBV5-5 and TRBJ2-5; a weak D match, TRBD2 (6 bases). Germline assignment: CDR1 SGHKS and CDR2 YYEKEE (reference sequence). The V end was cut by 0 bases, the J end by 1 base, with 10 bases between. This CDR3 region has 15 residues.